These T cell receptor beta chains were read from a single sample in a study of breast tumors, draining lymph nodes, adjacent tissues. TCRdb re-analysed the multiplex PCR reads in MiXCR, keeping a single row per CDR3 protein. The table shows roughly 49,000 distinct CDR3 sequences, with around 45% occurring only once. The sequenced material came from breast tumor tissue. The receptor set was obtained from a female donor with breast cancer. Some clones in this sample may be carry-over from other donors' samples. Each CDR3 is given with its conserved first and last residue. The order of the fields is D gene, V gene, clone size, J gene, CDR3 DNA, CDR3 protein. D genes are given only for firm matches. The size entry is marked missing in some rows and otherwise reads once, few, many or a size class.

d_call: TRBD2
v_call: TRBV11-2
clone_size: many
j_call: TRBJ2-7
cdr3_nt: TGTGCCAGCAGCTTGCTAGCGGACTCCTACGAGCAGTACTTC
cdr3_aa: CASSLLADSYEQYF

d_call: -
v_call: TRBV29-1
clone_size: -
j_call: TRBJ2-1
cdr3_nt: TGCAGCGTTGCTAAACCACCAGGAAATGAGCAGTTCTTC
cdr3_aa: CSVAKPPGNEQFF

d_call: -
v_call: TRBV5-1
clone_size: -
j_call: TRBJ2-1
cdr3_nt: TGCGCTAGCAATGAGCAGTCCTACAATGAGCAGCTCTTC
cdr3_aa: CASNEQSYNEQLF

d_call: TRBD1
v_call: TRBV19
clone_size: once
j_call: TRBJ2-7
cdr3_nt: TGTCCAGTAGGGGACAGGAACTACGAGCAGTACTTC
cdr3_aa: CPVGDRNYEQYF

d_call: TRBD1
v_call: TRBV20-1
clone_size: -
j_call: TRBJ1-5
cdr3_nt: TGCAGTGCTAAAAGTCCGGGACAGGGGCGGCCCCAGCACTTT
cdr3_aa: CSAKSPGQGRPQHF

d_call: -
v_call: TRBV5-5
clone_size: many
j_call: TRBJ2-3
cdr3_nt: TGTGCCAGCAGCGGGGAAGGAGGAGATACGCAGTATTTT
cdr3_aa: CASSGEGGDTQYF

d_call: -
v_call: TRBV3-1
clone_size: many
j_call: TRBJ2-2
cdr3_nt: TGTGCCAGCAGCCAACACAGGGATAACGGGGAGCTGTTTTTT
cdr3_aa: CASSQHRDNGELFF

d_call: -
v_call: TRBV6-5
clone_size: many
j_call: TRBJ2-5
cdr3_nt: TGTGCCAGCGGACTAACGAAAATCCAGGCGGGAGAGACCCAGTACTTC
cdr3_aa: CASGLTKIQAGETQYF

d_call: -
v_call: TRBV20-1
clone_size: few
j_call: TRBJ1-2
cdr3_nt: TGCAGTGCTAGAGCCCCCGATTATGGCTACACCTTC
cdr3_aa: CSARAPDYGYTF

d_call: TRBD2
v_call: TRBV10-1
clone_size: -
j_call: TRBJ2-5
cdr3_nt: TGCGCCACGGGGTCTAGCGGGAGGGCGGGCCAAGAGACCCGGTACTTC
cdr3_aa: CATGSSGRAGQETRYF

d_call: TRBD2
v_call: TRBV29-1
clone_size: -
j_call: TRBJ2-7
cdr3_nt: TGCAGCGTAGGAGCGGGAGGAGATACCTACGAGCAGTACTTC
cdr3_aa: CSVGAGGDTYEQYF

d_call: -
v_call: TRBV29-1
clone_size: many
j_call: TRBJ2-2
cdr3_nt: TGCAGCGTCGACAGGCAGAACACCGGGGAGCTGTTTTTT
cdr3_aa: CSVDRQNTGELFF

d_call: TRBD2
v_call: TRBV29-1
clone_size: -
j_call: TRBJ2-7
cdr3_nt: TGCAGCGCCTTGAGAAGGACTAGCGGATCCTACGAGCAGTACTTC
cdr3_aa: CSALRRTSGSYEQYF

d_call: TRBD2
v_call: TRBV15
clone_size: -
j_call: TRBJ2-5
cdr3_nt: TGTGCCACCAGCAGTGGACTAGCGGAGACCCAGTACTTC
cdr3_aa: CATSSGLAETQYF

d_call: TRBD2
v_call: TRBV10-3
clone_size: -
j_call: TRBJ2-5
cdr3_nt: TGTGCCACCAGTCCGGGACTAGCGGGATCCCAAGAGACCCAGTACTTC
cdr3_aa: CATSPGLAGSQETQYF

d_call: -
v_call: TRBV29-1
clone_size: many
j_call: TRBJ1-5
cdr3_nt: TGCAGCGTTGAAGTGGACGGTCACAATCAGCCCCAGCATTTT
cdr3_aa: CSVEVDGHNQPQHF

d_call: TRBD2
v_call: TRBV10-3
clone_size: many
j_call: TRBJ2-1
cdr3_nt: TGTGCCATCAGTGAGTCGGGACTAGCGGGCAGTGGGTTCTTC
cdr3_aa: CAISESGLAGSGFF

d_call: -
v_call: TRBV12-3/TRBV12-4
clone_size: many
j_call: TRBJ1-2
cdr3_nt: TGTGCCAGCAGTTTAGGACAGTCTGGCTACACCTTC
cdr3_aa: CASSLGQSGYTF

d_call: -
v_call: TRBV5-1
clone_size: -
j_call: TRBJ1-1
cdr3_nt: TGCGCCAGCAGCTTGGACCGGGAGGAGAGGTCAACTGAAGCTTTCTTT
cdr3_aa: CASSLDREERSTEAFF

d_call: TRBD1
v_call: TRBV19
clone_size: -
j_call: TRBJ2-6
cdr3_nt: TGTGCCAGTACCATGCGACAGGGTGGGGCCAACGTCCTGACTTTC
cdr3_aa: CASTMRQGGANVLTF

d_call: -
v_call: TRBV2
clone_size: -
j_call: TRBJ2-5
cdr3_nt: TGTGCCAGCAGTGTTCTTGAGACCCAGTACTTC
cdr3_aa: CASSVLETQYF

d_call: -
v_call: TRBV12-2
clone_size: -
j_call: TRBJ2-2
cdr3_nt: TGTGCAAGTCGCTCTACAGGGTCCACCGGGGAGCTGTTTTTT
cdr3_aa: CASRSTGSTGELFF

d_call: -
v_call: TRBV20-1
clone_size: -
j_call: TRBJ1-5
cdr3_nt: TGCAGTGCTAGAGTAGGGACAAACAAGGGGACCCAGCATTTT
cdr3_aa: CSARVGTNKGTQHF

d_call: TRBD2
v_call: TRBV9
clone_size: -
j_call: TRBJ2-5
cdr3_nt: TGTGCCAGCAGCGGTGGGACTAGCGGGGGTCAAGAGACCCAGTACTTC
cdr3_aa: CASSGGTSGGQETQYF

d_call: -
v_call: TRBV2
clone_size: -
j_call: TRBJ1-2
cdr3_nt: -
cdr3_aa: CASSPGGVGLTNEKLFFGYTF